What follows are 25 T cell receptor beta chains derived from one specimen sequenced in a study of blood T cell repertoires in COVID-19. The assay was immunoSEQ multiplex PCR, and TCRdb's table has in-frame clones only and misses some. This sample has more than 80,000 clones, with over 75% found just once. Source material: peripheral blood. The receptors come from a woman over 75 with COVID-19, enrolled during active disease.

The gene calls are TRBV15 and TRBJ1-5; 8 nucleotides align to TRBD1. The CDR3 consists of 19 residues. Per germline, CDR1 LNHNV and CDR2 YYDKDF (reference sequence). V lost 4 bases to trimming and J lost 0 bases; unmatched junction nucleotides: 14. CDR3 protein: CATSKASGGIVYSNQPQHF. The CDR3 nucleotides are TGTGCCACCAGCAAAGCCTCAGGGGGCATAGTTTATAGCAATCAGCCCCAGCATTTT.

The chain recombines TRBV29-1 with TRBJ1-2; the D gene is possibly TRBD1 (6 bases). This CDR3 is 14 amino acids long. Per the germline V gene, CDR1 is SQVTM and CDR2 is ANQGSEA. V shed 6 bases and J shed 3 bases, with 17 bases lying between them. The CDR3 loop reads CSVEDSSLDYGYTF. The DNA of the CDR3 is TGCAGCGTGGAGGACAGCTCTTTGGACTATGGCTACACCTTC. The complete variable domain, with remaining parts taken from reference TRBV29-1 and TRBJ1-2, reads SAVISQKPSRDICQRGTSLTIQCQVDSQVTMMFWYRQQPGQSLTLIATANQGSEATYESGFVIDKFPISRPNLTFSTLTVSNMSPEDSSIYLCSVEDSSLDYGYTFGSGTRLTVV.

The CDR3 bases are TGTGCCAGCAGCCAACAGGGGGGAGGCACAGATACGCAGTATTTT. Translating it yields CASSQQGGGTDTQYF. The chain is built from TRBV3-1 (or the pseudogene TRBV3-2) and TRBJ2-3; weak D call: TRBD1 (7 bases). There are 15 residues in the CDR3. Germline CDR1 LGHDT, CDR2 YNNKEL (reference sequence). V gave up 2 bases and J gave up 1 base, with 10 bases separating them.

CDR3 nucleotide sequence: TGTGCCAGCAGCTCCCAGGGGGGGAACACTGAAGCTTTCTTT. Translating it yields CASSSQGGNTEAFF. The chain employs TRBV7-3 and TRBJ1-1, with TRBD1 identical over 7 bases. The V gene's germline CDR1 is SGHTA and CDR2 FQGTGA. CDR3 length equals 14 residues. The junction had 3 bases not matched to a gene; V was cut back by 4 bases and J by 1 base.

The V call is TRBV7-3, the J call TRBJ2-7; 7 nucleotides agree with TRBD2. The CDR3 length is 15 residues. V shed 2 bases and J 3 bases; nucleotides not matched to a gene: 7. Germline CDR1 reads SGHTA; CDR2 reads FQGTGA. The CDR3 region is CASSLGGGSHYEQYF. The CDR3 coding sequence is TGTGCCAGCAGCTTAGGTGGCGGGAGCCACTACGAGCAGTACTTC.

About this clone: The same CDR3 arises from other DNA sequences in this sample as well. This sequence joins TRBV18 and TRBJ2-7; 7 positions agree with TRBD2. Germline V gives CDR1 KGHSH, CDR2 LQKENI. J gave up 4 bases and V 3 bases, and 15 bases lay outside the gene matches. CDR3 length: 17 amino acids. CDR3: CASSPYTRGSDPYEQYF. The CDR3 DNA sequence: TGTGCCAGCTCACCTTACACGCGGGGGTCCGACCCTTACGAGCAGTACTTC.

This rearrangement joins TRBV21-1 to TRBJ1-1; TRBD1 is taken as the D call from the table, unchecked against the DNA. TRBV21-1 is recorded as a pseudogene. This CDR3 is built from 16 residues. The chain's CDR3 is CASSPNFRQEDTEAFF. CDR3 DNA: TGTGCCAGCAGCCCTAATTTCCGACAGGAAGACACTGAAGCTTTCTTT.

This clone was detected only a few times. The V and J genes are TRBV6-5 and TRBJ1-4; tentatively, D is TRBD1 (6 bases). The CDR3 loop spans 14 amino acids. CDR1 is MNHEY, CDR2 SVGAGI, per germline. Trimming pared 6 bases from V and 7 bases from J, leaving 15 bases between. In nucleotides, the CDR3 is TGTGCCAGCAGCGGTACAGGGTTGGGTGAAAAACTGTTTTTT. This sequence encodes CASSGTGLGEKLFF.

This chain uses TRBV12-5 with TRBJ2-3; 8 bases agree with TRBD2. The CDR3 has 16 amino acids. Germline-derived CDR1 and CDR2 are LGHNT and FRNRAP. The J segment lost 4 bases and the V segment lost 5 bases, leaving 11 bases of the junction unmatched. DNA of the CDR3: TGTGCTAGTGGTCGAAGCCTGGCGGGGGGCCCAGATACGCAGTATTTT. It is translated as CASGRSLAGGPDTQYF.

The gene calls are TRBV3-1 (or the pseudogene TRBV3-2) and TRBJ2-5, with TRBD2 matching over 11 bases. The V gene's germline CDR1 is LGHDT and CDR2 YNNKEL (reference sequence). Germline trimming cut 4 bases from V and 7 bases from J; bases unmatched to any gene: 11. The CDR3 length is 16 residues. The CDR3: CASSPIKRTSGGTQYF. The CDR3 nucleotides read TGTGCCAGCAGCCCGATAAAAAGAACTAGCGGGGGGACCCAGTACTTC.

The V call is TRBV11-2, the J call TRBJ2-1, with 9 nucleotides matching TRBD1. This CDR3 is built from 16 residues. CDR1 SGHAT and CDR2 FQNNGV come from the germline V gene. V gave up 4 bases and J gave up 9 bases; unmatched junction bases: 13. CDR3 sequence reads: CASSSLGQGLSPEQFF. The CDR3 DNA reads TGTGCCAGCAGCTCCTTGGGACAGGGTTTATCCCCTGAGCAGTTCTTC. Filled out from reference TRBV11-2 and TRBJ2-1, the complete variable domain reads EAGVAQSPRYKIIEKRQSVAFWCNPISGHATLYWYQQILGQGPKLLIQFQNNGVVDDSQLPKDRFSAERLKGVDSTLKIQPAKLEDSAVYLCASSSLGQGLSPEQFFGPGTRLTVL.

The CDR3 DNA sequence: TGTGCCAGCTTGCCTGTGCGACTAGCGGGAGTCGTTGGGTCCTACGAGCAGTACTTC. Translating gives CASLPVRLAGVVGSYEQYF. V and J are TRBV2 and TRBJ2-7; TRBD2 matches 12 bases. Germline V lookup: CDR1 SNHLY, CDR2 FYNNEI. CDR3 length equals 19 residues. V was pared by 8 bases and J by 1 base, with 18 bases of the junction left unmatched. The whole variable domain, filled in from reference TRBV2 and TRBJ2-7, reads EPEVTQTPSHQVTQMGQEVILRCVPISNHLYFYWYRQILGQKVEFLVSFYNNEISEKSEIFDDQFSVERPDGSNFTLKIRSTKLEDSAMYFCASLPVRLAGVVGSYEQYFGPGTRLTVT.

The rearrangement uses TRBV12-2 and TRBJ2-1; no check of the table's D call, TRBD1, against the DNA was made. TRBV12-2 is classified as a pseudogene. The CDR3 length is 21 residues. CDR3 DNA sequence: TGTGCAAGTCGCTTAGGGGACAGAACTATCCGGACCGAAAACTCCTACAATGAGCAGTTCTTC. It encodes CASRLGDRTIRTENSYNEQFF.

This clone was recorded a few times. The chain couples TRBV30 to TRBJ2-7; TRBD1 might be the D (6 bases). Germline V gives CDR1 GTSNPN, CDR2 SVGIG (reference sequence). This CDR3 contains 14 residues. Trimming left V 0 bases short and J 2 bases short, with 11 bases between. CDR3 residues: CAWSVGGTTYEQYF. The CDR3 bases are TGTGCCTGGAGTGTAGGGGGAACCACCTACGAGCAGTACTTC.

The J gene is TRBJ2-2, the V gene TRBV28, with a possible D match to TRBD2 (7 bases). This CDR3 is built from 16 residues. Germline CDR1 is MDHEN and CDR2 is SYDVKM. V dropped 7 bases and J dropped 1 base, with 16 bases sitting between them. The CDR3 sequence: CASNPSGGVNTGELFF. DNA for the CDR3: TGTGCCAGCAACCCTTCGGGGGGCGTGAACACCGGGGAGCTGTTTTTT. Variable domain in full (rest from reference TRBV28 and TRBJ2-2): DVKVTQSSRYLVKRTGEKVFLECVQDMDHENMFWYRQDPGLGLRLIYFSYDVKMKEKGDIPEGYSVSREKKERFSLILESASTNQTSMYLCASNPSGGVNTGELFFGEGSRLTVL.

This chain connects TRBV5-4 to TRBJ1-4; D is possibly TRBD1 (6 bases). V lost 10 bases to trimming and J lost 6 bases, with 19 bases between them. Germline values: CDR1 SGHNT, CDR2 YYREEE (reference sequence). The CDR3 sequence is 14 residues long. CDR3 nucleotide sequence: TGTGCCCTGTCTTTCCAGGGGCGAGATGAAAAACTGTTTTTT. Protein sequence: CALSFQGRDEKLFF.

The chain recombines TRBV5-4 with TRBJ2-2; TRBD1 matches at 10 bases. CDR3 length: 15 residues. Germline loops: CDR1 SGHNT, CDR2 YYREEE (reference sequence). V was pared by 5 bases and J by 3 bases, with 4 bases of the junction left unmatched. CDR3: CASSWGQGYTGELFF. CDR3 nucleotides: TGTGCCAGCAGTTGGGGACAGGGGTACACCGGGGAGCTGTTTTTT.

The table lists this clone with a count of one. The identical CDR3 is also encoded by other nucleotide sequences in the sample. The chain employs TRBV2 and TRBJ2-3; D is possibly TRBD1 (5 bases). V lost 4 bases and J lost 1, with 9 bases in between. Germline CDR1 reads SNHLY; CDR2 reads FYNNEI. There are 14 residues in the CDR3. In DNA form, the CDR3 reads TGTGCCAGCAGTGGTCAGGGCGGCACAGATACGCAGTATTTT. This encodes CASSGQGGTDTQYF.

This chain connects TRBV9 to TRBJ2-7; the D gene is possibly TRBD2 (6 bases). CDR3 length: 12 residues. Germline assignment: CDR1 SGDLS and CDR2 YYNGEE. The V end was cut by 2 bases, the J end by 6 bases, with 9 bases between. CDR3 protein: CASSVPGGEQYF. DNA for the CDR3: TGTGCCAGCAGCGTCCCCGGGGGCGAGCAGTACTTC.

The rearrangement links TRBV29-1 to TRBJ2-3; TRBD2 is a possible D gene (6 bases). The CDR3 contains 13 residues. Trimming removed 2 bases at V and 5 bases at J, with 11 bases between. From germline, CDR1 is SQVTM and CDR2 ANQGSEA. This CDR3 is CSVERGSGDTQYF. CDR3 DNA sequence: TGCAGCGTTGAACGGGGGAGCGGAGATACGCAGTATTTT.

The chain employs TRBV5-1 and TRBJ2-2, with unresolved D. This CDR3 region has 12 residues. Germline loops: CDR1 SGHRS, CDR2 YFSETQ. Trimming took off 1 base at V and 7 bases at J, with 5 bases between the two ends. The CDR3 bases are TGCGCCAGCAGCTTGTCGGGCGGGGAGCTGTTTTTT. The encoded protein is CASSLSGGELFF.

The DNA of the CDR3 is TGTGCCAGCAGCTTGGCGGGAGTTAGTCCCTACGAGCAGTACTTC. Translating it yields CASSLAGVSPYEQYF. The chain carries TRBV5-5 and TRBJ2-7; D might be TRBD2 (6 bases). The germline V gene has CDR1 SGHKS and CDR2 YYEKEE (reference sequence). V was cut by 0 bases and J by 2 bases, with 12 bases left in between. This CDR3 spans 15 amino acids.

This sequence joins TRBV24-1 and TRBJ2-5; 8 positions agree with TRBD2. The CDR3 spans 16 residues. The germline gives CDR1 KGHDR, CDR2 SFDVKD. J was trimmed by 5 bases and V by 2 bases; bases with no gene match: 9. The CDR3 region is CATSDSGLGRAETQYF. In nucleotides, the CDR3 is TGTGCCACCAGTGATTCGGGACTAGGTAGGGCTGAGACCCAGTACTTC.

The chain recombines TRBV6-1 with TRBJ1-1, with D maybe TRBD1 (6 bases). V lost 2 bases and J 2 bases, leaving 9 bases between the germline ends. Germline-derived CDR1 and CDR2 are MNHNS and SASEGT. This CDR3 region has 14 residues. The CDR3 protein is CASSERGGNTEAFF. In nucleotides, the CDR3 is TGTGCCAGCAGTGAAAGGGGGGGCAACACTGAAGCTTTCTTT.

The chain is built from TRBV5-6 and TRBJ2-7; 9 bases are a match to TRBD2. The CDR3 contains 14 residues. After removal of 3 bases from V and 3 bases from J, the junction contained 4 bases not matched to a gene. Germline CDR1 reads SGHDT; CDR2 reads YYEEEE. The CDR3 sequence is CASSSLAGIYEQYF. CDR3 DNA: TGTGCCAGCAGCTCCCTAGCGGGAATCTACGAGCAGTACTTC.